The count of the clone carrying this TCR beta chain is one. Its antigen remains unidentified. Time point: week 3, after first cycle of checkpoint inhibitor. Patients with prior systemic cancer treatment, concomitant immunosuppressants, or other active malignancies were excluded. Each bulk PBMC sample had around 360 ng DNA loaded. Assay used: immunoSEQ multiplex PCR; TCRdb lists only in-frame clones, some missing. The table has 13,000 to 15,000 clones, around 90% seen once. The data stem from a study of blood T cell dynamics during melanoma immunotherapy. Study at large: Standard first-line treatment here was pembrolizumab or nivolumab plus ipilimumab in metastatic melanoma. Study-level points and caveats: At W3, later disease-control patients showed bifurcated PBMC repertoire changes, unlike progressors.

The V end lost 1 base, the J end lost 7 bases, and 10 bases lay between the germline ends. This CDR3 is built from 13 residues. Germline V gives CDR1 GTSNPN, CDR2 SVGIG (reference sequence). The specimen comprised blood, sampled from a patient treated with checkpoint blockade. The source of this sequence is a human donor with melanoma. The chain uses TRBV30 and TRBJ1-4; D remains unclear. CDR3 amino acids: CAWSGLMGEKLFF. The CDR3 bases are TGTGCCTGGAGTGGATTGATGGGTGAAAAACTGTTTTTT.